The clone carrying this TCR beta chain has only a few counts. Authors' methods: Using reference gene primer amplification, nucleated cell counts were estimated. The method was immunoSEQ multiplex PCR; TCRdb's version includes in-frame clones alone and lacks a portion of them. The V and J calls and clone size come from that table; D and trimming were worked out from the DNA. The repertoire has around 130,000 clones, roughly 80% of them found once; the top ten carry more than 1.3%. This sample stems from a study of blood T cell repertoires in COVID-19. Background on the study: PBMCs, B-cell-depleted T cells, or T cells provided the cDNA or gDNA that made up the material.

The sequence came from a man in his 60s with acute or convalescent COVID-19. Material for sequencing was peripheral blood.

CDR3 sequence reads: CASSEGQEGTEAFF. CDR3 in DNA: TGTGCCAGCAGCGAGGGACAGGAAGGCACTGAAGCTTTCTTT. The genes are TRBV6-4 and TRBJ1-1; 8 bases are shared with TRBD1. The germline CDR1 and CDR2 sequences are MRHNA and SNTAGT. With V trimmed by 6 bases and J by 4 bases, 7 bases remained unmatched. The length of the CDR3 is 14 residues.